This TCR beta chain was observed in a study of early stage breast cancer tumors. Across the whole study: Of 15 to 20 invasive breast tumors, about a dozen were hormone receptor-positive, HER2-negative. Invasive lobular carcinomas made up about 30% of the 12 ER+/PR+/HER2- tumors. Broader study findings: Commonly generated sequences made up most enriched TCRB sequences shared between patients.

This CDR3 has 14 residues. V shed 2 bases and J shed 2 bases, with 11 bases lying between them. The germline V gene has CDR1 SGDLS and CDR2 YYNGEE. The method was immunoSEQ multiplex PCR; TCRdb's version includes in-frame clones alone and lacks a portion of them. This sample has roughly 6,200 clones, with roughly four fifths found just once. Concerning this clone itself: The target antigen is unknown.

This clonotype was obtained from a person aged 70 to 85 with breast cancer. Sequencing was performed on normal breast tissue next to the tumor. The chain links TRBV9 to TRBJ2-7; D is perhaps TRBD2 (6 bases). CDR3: CASSVVGGTYEQYF. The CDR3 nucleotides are TGTGCCAGCAGCGTTGTGGGGGGAACCTACGAGCAGTACTTC.